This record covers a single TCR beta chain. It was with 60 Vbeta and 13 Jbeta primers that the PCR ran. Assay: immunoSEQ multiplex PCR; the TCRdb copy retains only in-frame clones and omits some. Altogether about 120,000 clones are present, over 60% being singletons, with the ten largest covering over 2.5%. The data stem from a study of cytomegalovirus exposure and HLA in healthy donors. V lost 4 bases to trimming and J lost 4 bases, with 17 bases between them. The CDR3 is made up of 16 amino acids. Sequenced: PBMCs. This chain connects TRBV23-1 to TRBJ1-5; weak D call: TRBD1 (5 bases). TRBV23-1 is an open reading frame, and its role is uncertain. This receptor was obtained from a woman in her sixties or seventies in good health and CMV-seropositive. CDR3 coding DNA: TGCGCCAGCAGTCCTGAGGCCAGGGCACTGAATCAGCCCCAGCATTTT. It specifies CASSPEARALNQPQHF.